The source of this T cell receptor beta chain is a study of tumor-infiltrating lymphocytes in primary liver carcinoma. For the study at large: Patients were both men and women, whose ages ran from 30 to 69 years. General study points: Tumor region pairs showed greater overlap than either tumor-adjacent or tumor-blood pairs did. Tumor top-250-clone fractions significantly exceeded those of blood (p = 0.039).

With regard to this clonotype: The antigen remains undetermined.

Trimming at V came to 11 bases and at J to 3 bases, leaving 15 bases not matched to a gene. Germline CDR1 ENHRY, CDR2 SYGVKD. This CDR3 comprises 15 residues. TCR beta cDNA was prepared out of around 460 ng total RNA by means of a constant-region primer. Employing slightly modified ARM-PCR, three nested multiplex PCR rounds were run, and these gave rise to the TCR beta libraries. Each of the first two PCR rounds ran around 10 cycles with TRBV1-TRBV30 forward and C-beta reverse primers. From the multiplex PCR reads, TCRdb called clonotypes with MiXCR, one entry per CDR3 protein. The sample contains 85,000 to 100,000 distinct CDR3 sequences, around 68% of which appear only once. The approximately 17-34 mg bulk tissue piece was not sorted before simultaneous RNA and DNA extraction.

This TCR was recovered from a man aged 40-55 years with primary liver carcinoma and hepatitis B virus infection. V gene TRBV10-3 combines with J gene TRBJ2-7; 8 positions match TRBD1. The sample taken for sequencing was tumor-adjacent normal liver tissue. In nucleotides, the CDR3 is TGTGCCTGCAGTCCATCGGACAGGGTTGACTACGAGCAGTACTTC. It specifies CACSPSDRVDYEQYF.